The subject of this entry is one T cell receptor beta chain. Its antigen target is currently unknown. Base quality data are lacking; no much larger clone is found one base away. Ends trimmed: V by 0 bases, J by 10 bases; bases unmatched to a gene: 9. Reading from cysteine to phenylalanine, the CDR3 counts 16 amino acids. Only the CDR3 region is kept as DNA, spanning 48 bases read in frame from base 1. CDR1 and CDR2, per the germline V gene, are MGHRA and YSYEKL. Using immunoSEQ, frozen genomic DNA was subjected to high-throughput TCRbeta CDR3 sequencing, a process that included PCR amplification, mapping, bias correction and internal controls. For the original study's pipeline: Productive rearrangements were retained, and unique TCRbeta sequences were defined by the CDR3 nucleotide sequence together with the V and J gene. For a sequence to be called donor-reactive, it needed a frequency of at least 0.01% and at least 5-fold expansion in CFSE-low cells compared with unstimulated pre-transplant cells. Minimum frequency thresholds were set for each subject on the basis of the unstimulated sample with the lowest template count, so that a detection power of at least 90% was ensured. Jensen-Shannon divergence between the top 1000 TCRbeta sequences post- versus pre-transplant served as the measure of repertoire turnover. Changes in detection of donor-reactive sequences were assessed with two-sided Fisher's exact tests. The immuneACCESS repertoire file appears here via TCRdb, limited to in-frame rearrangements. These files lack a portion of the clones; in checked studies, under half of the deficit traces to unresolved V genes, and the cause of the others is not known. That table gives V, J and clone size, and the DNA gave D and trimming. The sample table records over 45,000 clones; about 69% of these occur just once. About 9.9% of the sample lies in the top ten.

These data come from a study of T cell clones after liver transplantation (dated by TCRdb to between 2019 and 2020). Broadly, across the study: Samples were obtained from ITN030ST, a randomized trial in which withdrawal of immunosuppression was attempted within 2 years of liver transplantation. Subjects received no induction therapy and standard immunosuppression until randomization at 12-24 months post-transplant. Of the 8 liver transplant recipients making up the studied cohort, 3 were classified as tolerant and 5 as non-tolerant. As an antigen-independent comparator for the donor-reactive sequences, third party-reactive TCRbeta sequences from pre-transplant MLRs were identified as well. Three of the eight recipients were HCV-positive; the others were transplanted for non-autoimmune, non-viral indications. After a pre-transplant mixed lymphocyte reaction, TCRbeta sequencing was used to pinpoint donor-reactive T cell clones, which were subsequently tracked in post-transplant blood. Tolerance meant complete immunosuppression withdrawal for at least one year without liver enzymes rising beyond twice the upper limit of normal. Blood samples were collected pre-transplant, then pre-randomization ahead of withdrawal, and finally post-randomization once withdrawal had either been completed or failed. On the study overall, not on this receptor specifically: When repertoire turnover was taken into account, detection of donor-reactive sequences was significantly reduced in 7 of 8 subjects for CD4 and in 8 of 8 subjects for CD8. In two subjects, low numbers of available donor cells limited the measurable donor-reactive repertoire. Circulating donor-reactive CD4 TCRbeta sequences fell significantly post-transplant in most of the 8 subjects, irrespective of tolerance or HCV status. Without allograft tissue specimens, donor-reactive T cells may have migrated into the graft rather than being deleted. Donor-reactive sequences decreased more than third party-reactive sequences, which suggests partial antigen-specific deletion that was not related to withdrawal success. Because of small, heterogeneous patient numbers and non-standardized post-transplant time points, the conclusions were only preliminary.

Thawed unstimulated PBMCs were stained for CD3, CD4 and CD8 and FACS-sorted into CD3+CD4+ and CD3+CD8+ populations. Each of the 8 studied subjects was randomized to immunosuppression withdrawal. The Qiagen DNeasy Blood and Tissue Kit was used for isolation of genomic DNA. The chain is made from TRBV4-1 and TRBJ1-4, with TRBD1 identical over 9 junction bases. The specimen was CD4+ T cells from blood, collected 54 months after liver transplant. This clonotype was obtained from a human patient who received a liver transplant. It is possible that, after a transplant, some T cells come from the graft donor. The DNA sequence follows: TGCGCCAGCAGCCAAGACGAGAGAACAGGGGGCCGAAAACTGTTTTTT. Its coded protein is CASSQDERTGGRKLFF.